This T cell receptor beta chain was recorded in a study of early T cells in non-severe SARS-CoV-2 infection. In TCRdb, the 5' RACE reads were re-called with MiXCR into one record per CDR3 protein. The sample yields roughly 66,000 distinct CDR3 sequences, 9.1% seen once. The table lists this clonotype with many counts. This CDR3 region has 14 residues. Germline lookup yields CDR1 LGHDT and CDR2 YNNKEL (reference sequence). Trimming left V 1 base short and J 5 bases short, with 8 bases between. The source of this sequence is an adult who was a healthcare worker with PCR-confirmed SARS-CoV-2 infection or an uninfected control (not recorded which). The J gene is TRBJ2-2, the V gene TRBV3-1; the D gene is possibly TRBD2 (6 bases). The source material was whole blood. The DNA for the CDR3 is TGTGCCAGCAGCCAAGCCCGGGGGACCGGGGAGCTGTTTTTT. Protein sequence: CASSQARGTGELFF. Combining the CDR3 with reference TRBV3-1 and TRBJ2-2 gives the whole variable domain DTAVSQTPKYLVTQMGNDKSIKCEQNLGHDTMYWYKQDSKKFLKIMFSYNNKELIINETVPNRFSPKSPDKAHLNLHINSLELGDSAVYFCASSQARGTGELFFGEGSRLTVL.